Sequencing of this T cell receptor (beta chain) was carried out in a study of Ad26.COV2.S vaccination and SARS-CoV-2 variants. About the study: Donor had been placed in the Ad26.COV2.S arm of the COV1001 trial.

Details on this clone: No antigen is known for it.

The CDR3 is 16 amino acids. The germline V gene encodes CDR1 LNHDA and CDR2 SQIVND (reference sequence). Germline trimming cut 5 bases from V and 4 bases from J; bases unmatched to any gene: 6. Regarding the study as a whole: Recipients given vaccine exceeded placebo recipients in spike-specific TCR breadth.

The treatment is: over 15 received Ad26.COV2.S at low or high dose, single or two shots; 5 received placebo; per-sample allocation not given. Specimens were obtained on day 63 following the first vaccine or placebo injection. The repertoire was sequenced with immunoSEQ multiplex PCR; TCRdb's copy has only in-frame clones and lacks some. The sample has around 380,000 clones, about 85% seen once; the top ten hold roughly 3%. The chain has TRBV19 and TRBJ2-2; 11 nucleotides agree with TRBD2. The sample was peripheral blood, taken in a trial of Ad26.COV2.S vaccine versus placebo. This TCR was recovered from a person aged 18 to 65 who received the Ad26.COV2.S COVID-19 vaccine or a placebo. The CDR3 reads CASSLLAGDLTGELFF. CDR3 DNA sequence: TGTGCCAGTAGTTTACTAGCGGGGGACCTCACCGGGGAGCTGTTTTTT.